The clone carrying this T cell receptor (beta chain) was seen more than once but under ten times. These data are taken from a study of blood T cells in healthy people across ages. Trimming took 3 bases from V and 4 from J; bases not matched to a gene: 7. The CDR3 runs 15 residues. Germline V gives CDR1 SGHTA, CDR2 FQGTGA. Primed by a sample-barcoded 5' primer and a J-beta primer mix, a second PCR proceeded for roughly 7 to 12 cycles. TCRdb reanalysed the 5' RACE reads using MiXCR and keeps one entry per CDR3 protein. The data hold roughly 1.7 million distinct CDR3 sequences, with roughly 32% observed a single time.

The sequencing sample was made of blood. V usage is TRBV7-3 and J usage is TRBJ1-2; 8 nucleotides line up with TRBD1. The receptor's source is a woman aged 25 to 39 in good health. The CDR3: CASSLGQGASYGYTF. CDR3 nucleotides: TGTGCCAGCAGCTTGGGCCAGGGGGCTAGCTATGGCTACACCTTC.